The 27 T cell receptor beta chains in this list originate from one sample, sequenced in a study of T-cell memory formation after mild COVID-19. TCRdb recomputed calls from the 5' RACE reads with MiXCR, one row per CDR3 protein. The sample includes about 560,000 distinct CDR3 sequences, roughly 17% of them seen just once. The sequenced material came from PBMCs or a T cell subset sorted from them (not recorded which). Receptors were obtained from an adult woman who had mild COVID-19 (a few samples of this study predate the infection). Cell type and time point are not known.

V and J are TRBV6-1 and TRBJ1-2, with D perhaps matching TRBD1 (6 bases). The CDR3 consists of 14 residues. Trimming removed 7 bases from V and 8 bases from J, with 20 bases in between. Looked up from germline, CDR1 is MNHNS and CDR2 is SASEGT. The CDR3 spells CASNKDSLLGGYTF. DNA for the CDR3: TGTGCCAGCAATAAGGACAGCCTCCTAGGGGGCTACACCTTC.

This clonotype was counted only a few times. The chain employs TRBV7-2 and TRBJ2-7, with TRBD2 matching 7 bases. The CDR3 totals 16 residues. The V gene end was trimmed by 1 base and the J gene end by 4 bases; junction bases not matched to a gene: 10. Germline assignment: CDR1 SGHTA and CDR2 FQGNSA. CDR3 residues: CASSLERLAEGYEQYF. The CDR3, as DNA: TGTGCCAGCAGCTTAGAACGGCTAGCGGAGGGGTACGAGCAGTACTTC.

This clonotype occurred a few times. J is TRBJ2-7 and V is TRBV5-1, with D maybe TRBD2 (6 bases). The CDR3 totals 13 residues. The germline V gene has CDR1 SGHRS and CDR2 YFSETQ. V was pared by 4 bases and J by 6 bases, with 14 bases between. The CDR3 DNA reads as TGCGCCAGCAGCGGGGACTCGGTCTTCGAGCAGTACTTC. Amino acid sequence: CASSGDSVFEQYF.

The chain combines TRBV19 with TRBJ2-7, with 10 bases fitting TRBD2. This CDR3 has 17 amino acids. The junction had 11 bases not matched to a gene; V was cut back by 5 bases and J by 1 base. Germline values: CDR1 LNHDA, CDR2 SQIVND (reference sequence). Written as DNA, the CDR3 is TGTGCCAGTAGTTCCCTCCCTGGACTAGCGGAATCCTACGAGCAGTACTTC. Residues: CASSSLPGLAESYEQYF.

This clonotype turned up a few times. J is TRBJ1-2 and V is TRBV7-8, with D possibly being TRBD1 (5 bases). The CDR3 contains 13 residues. Germline values: CDR1 SGHVS, CDR2 FQNEAQ. V dropped 4 bases and J dropped 8 bases, with 14 bases sitting between them. CDR3 nucleotides: TGTGCCAGCAGCTCCATTCTGGGGACCGGCTACACCTTC. Its translation is CASSSILGTGYTF.

This clonotype was observed many times. The chain uses TRBV30 and TRBJ1-1, with D possibly TRBD1 on 6 matching bases. The CDR3 sequence is 13 residues long. V lost 5 bases, J lost 1 base, and 11 bases lay in between. Germline V gene lookup returns CDR1 GTSNPN and CDR2 SVGIG (reference sequence). This CDR3 is CAWGQGQNTEAFF. Written as DNA, the CDR3 is TGTGCCTGGGGGCAGGGGCAGAACACTGAAGCTTTCTTT.

This clonotype was detected only a few times. J is TRBJ1-2 and V is TRBV7-2; weak D call: TRBD1 (5 bases). In germline, CDR1 is SGHTA, CDR2 FQGNSA. The CDR3 consists of 13 residues. Trimming left V 8 bases short and J 7 bases short, with 17 bases between. The CDR3 loop is CASEKQGSSGYTF. The DNA of the CDR3 is TGTGCCAGCGAGAAGCAGGGTTCGAGTGGCTACACCTTC.

The CDR3 sequence is CATSPRGSYEQYF. As DNA, the CDR3 is TGTGCCACCAGCCCCCGGGGTTCCTACGAGCAGTACTTC. The chain couples TRBV15 to TRBJ2-7, with D perhaps matching TRBD2 (5 bases). This CDR3 is 13 amino acids long. Per germline, CDR1 LNHNV and CDR2 YYDKDF (reference sequence). Trimming left V 5 bases short and J 1 base short, with 9 bases between. Complete variable domain (other parts from reference TRBV15 and TRBJ2-7): DAMVIQNPRYQVTQFGKPVTLSCSQTLNHNVMYWYQQKSSQAPKLLFHYYDKDFNNEADTPDNFQSRRPNTSFCFLDIRSPGLGDTAMYLCATSPRGSYEQYFGPGTRLTVT.

In its sample, this clonotype was seen many times. This chain connects TRBV4-1 to TRBJ2-7; D call uncertain. The V end was cut by 3 bases, the J end by 1 base, with 7 bases between. The CDR3 has 13 residues. Germline lookup yields CDR1 MGHRA and CDR2 YSYEKL. The chain's CDR3 is CASSQGHSYEQYF. The CDR3 DNA sequence: TGCGCCAGCAGCCAGGGTCATTCCTACGAGCAGTACTTC.

This clonotype was seen only a few times. This chain joins TRBV12-3 or TRBV12-4 and TRBJ1-1; TRBD1 might be the D (6 bases). There are 14 residues in the CDR3. V lost 4 bases to trimming and J lost 5 bases, with 14 bases between them. The CDR3 DNA reads as TGTGCCAGCAGTTGGACCGGGACAAGGACTGAAGCTTTCTTT. Its translation is CASSWTGTRTEAFF.

Only a few counts were recorded for this clonotype. The chain recombines TRBV5-1 with TRBJ1-6; possible D gene TRBD1, 5 bases. V lost 0 bases, J lost 10 bases, and 14 bases lay in between. The CDR3 is made up of 15 amino acids. Germline loops: CDR1 SGHRS, CDR2 YFSETQ. The CDR3 loop reads CASSLEDSGGSPLHF. CDR3 sequence (DNA): TGCGCCAGCAGCTTGGAAGACAGCGGAGGATCACCCCTCCACTTT.

This chain joins TRBV15 and TRBJ1-1; no definite D call. Between the trimmed V and J ends, which lost 3 bases and 0 bases, there was a span of 11 bases. CDR1 and CDR2 (germline): LNHNV, YYDKDF (reference sequence). The CDR3 is made up of 15 amino acids. The CDR3 coding sequence is TGTGCCACCAGCAGGAGGACGGGCATGAACACTGAAGCTTTCTTT. It translates to CATSRRTGMNTEAFF.

The sample holds a few counts of this clonotype. The chain joins TRBV7-3 to TRBJ2-1, with D perhaps being TRBD1 or TRBD2 (7 bases each). The germline V and J ends were trimmed by 3 bases and 4 bases, with 22 bases remaining between them. The CDR3 sequence is 18 residues long. Germline CDR1 is SGHTA and CDR2 is FQGTGA. CDR3 bases: TGTGCCAGCAGCTTGACCCCGGCAGGGGGGGCTGGGTACAATGAGCAGTTCTTC. It encodes CASSLTPAGGAGYNEQFF.

This clonotype showed up just a few times. The gene calls are TRBV24-1 and TRBJ2-1; 8 bases line up with TRBD2. V was pared by 2 bases and J by 0 bases, with 8 bases of the junction left unmatched. CDR3 length equals 18 residues. From germline, CDR1 is KGHDR and CDR2 SFDVKD. The CDR3 protein is CATSDSKTSAGSYNEQFF. Here the CDR3 DNA reads TGTGCCACCAGTGATTCGAAGACTAGCGCAGGCTCCTACAATGAGCAGTTCTTC.

The chain uses TRBV7-9 and TRBJ2-1; D is undetermined. The CDR3 is 16 amino acids. V lost 4 bases, J lost 0 bases, and 13 bases lay in between. Germline values: CDR1 SEHNR, CDR2 FQNEAQ (reference sequence). The CDR3 here is CASSSPLGSSYNEQFF. The CDR3 DNA reads TGTGCCAGCAGCTCGCCTCTAGGCAGCTCCTACAATGAGCAGTTCTTC.

This clonotype has a handful of counts. This chain uses TRBV14 with TRBJ2-3, with a tentative D call TRBD1 (5 bases). V was shortened by 0 bases and J by 4 bases, with 11 bases between the two germline ends. Germline CDR1 is SGHDN and CDR2 is FVKESK. CDR3 length equals 15 residues. The CDR3 DNA sequence: TGTGCCAGCAGCCAAGATGGTGGCAGGGCAGATACGCAGTATTTT. Residues: CASSQDGGRADTQYF.

This chain connects TRBV14 to TRBJ2-2; no clear D. This CDR3 comprises 14 residues. The V end lost 4 bases, the J end lost 5 bases, and 11 bases lay between the germline ends. Germline lookup yields CDR1 SGHDN and CDR2 FVKESK. CDR3 coding DNA: TGTGCCAGCAGCCCCTACAAATGGACCGGGGAGCTGTTTTTT. Protein sequence: CASSPYKWTGELFF.

This clonotype occurred a few times. The V and J genes are TRBV9 and TRBJ1-1; D remains ambiguous. Germline V gene sequence: CDR1 SGDLS, CDR2 YYNGEE. V dropped 0 bases and J dropped 7 bases, with 7 bases sitting between them. CDR3 length: 12 residues. CDR3 DNA sequence: TGTGCCAGCAGCGTAGGACCGATTGAAGCTTTCTTT. Translation: CASSVGPIEAFF.

J is TRBJ2-2 and V is TRBV6-5; 7 nucleotides line up with TRBD1. The junction had 14 bases not matched to a gene; V was cut back by 6 bases and J by 4 bases. Germline assignment: CDR1 MNHEY and CDR2 SVGAGI. This CDR3 comprises 17 residues. The CDR3 reads CASSPFDRAWVTGELFF. The CDR3 bases are TGTGCCAGCAGCCCCTTCGACAGGGCTTGGGTCACCGGGGAGCTGTTTTTT.

This clonotype has only a few counts. The V call is TRBV19, the J call TRBJ1-5; TRBD1 is a possible D gene (6 bases). The CDR3 is 15 residues long. Germline V lookup: CDR1 LNHDA, CDR2 SQIVND (reference sequence). Trimming removed 5 bases from V and 3 bases from J, with 14 bases in between. The chain's CDR3 is CASSPGQSLNQPQHF. DNA of the CDR3: TGTGCCAGTAGTCCCGGACAGTCCCTCAATCAGCCCCAGCATTTT.

This clonotype occurred a few times. This chain links TRBV18 with TRBJ2-1, with TRBD2 as a possible D gene (6 bases). This CDR3 comprises 14 residues. Germline loops: CDR1 KGHSH, CDR2 LQKENI. Between the trimmed V and J ends, which lost 3 bases and 3 bases, there was a span of 9 bases. CDR3 in DNA: TGTGCCAGCTCACCGCTAGCGATCTACAATGAGCAGTTCTTC. This sequence encodes CASSPLAIYNEQFF.

This clonotype has a handful of counts. The chain joins TRBV6-2 or TRBV6-3 to TRBJ2-1; TRBD1 matches 9 bases. There are 15 residues in the CDR3. J gave up 5 bases and V 4 bases, and 6 bases lay outside the gene matches. Germline V gene lookup returns CDR1 MNHEY and CDR2 SVGEGT. CDR3 coding DNA: TGTGCCAGCAGTTCTTGGGGACAGGGCCACAATGAGCAGTTCTTC. As protein: CASSSWGQGHNEQFF.

A single count supports this clonotype. This sequence joins TRBV4-1 and TRBJ1-6; D gene uncertain. Germline CDR1 and CDR2: MGHRA and YSYEKL. V was trimmed by 6 bases and J by 7 bases, leaving 19 bases between them. CDR3 length equals 16 residues. The CDR3 nucleotides are TGCGCCAGCAGTCTTAATCAGATTTCCCGAAATTCACCCCTCCACTTT. Its protein is CASSLNQISRNSPLHF.

The gene calls are TRBV11-2 and TRBJ2-7, with 9 positions matching TRBD2. Losses at the gene ends were 5 bases for V and 2 bases for J; bases not matched to a gene: 13. Per germline, CDR1 SGHAT and CDR2 FQNNGV. The CDR3 covers 17 residues. This chain's CDR3 is CASSPAGGQGYAYEQYF. Written as DNA, the CDR3 is TGTGCCAGCAGCCCTGCGGGGGGGCAGGGCTACGCCTACGAGCAGTACTTC. Supplemented by reference TRBV11-2 and TRBJ2-7, the full variable domain reads EAGVAQSPRYKIIEKRQSVAFWCNPISGHATLYWYQQILGQGPKLLIQFQNNGVVDDSQLPKDRFSAERLKGVDSTLKIQPAKLEDSAVYLCASSPAGGQGYAYEQYFGPGTRLTVT.

The rearrangement links TRBV9 to TRBJ2-1, with 8 bases aligning to TRBD2. The CDR3 extends over 15 amino acids. V trimming: 3 bases; J trimming: 5 bases; junction bases outside the gene matches: 7. Germline loops: CDR1 SGDLS, CDR2 YYNGEE. Here the CDR3 DNA reads TGTGCCAGCAGCGGCTTTAGCGGGACCCACAATGAGCAGTTCTTC. Its translation is CASSGFSGTHNEQFF. Full variable domain (rest looked up from reference TRBV9 and TRBJ2-1): DSGVTQTPKHLITATGQRVTLRCSPRSGDLSVYWYQQSLDQGLQFLIQYYNGEERAKGNILERFSAQQFPDLHSELNLSSLELGDSALYFCASSGFSGTHNEQFFGPGTRLTVL.

This chain uses TRBV4-3 with TRBJ1-6, with D possibly being TRBD1 (6 bases). Trimming stripped 3 bases from V and 5 bases from J, with 14 bases between. CDR3 length: 16 residues. Germline values: CDR1 LGHNA, CDR2 YSLEER. DNA for the CDR3: TGCGCCAGCAGCCAGGAAGGGGGGGGCCATAATTCACCCCTCCACTTT. It codes for CASSQEGGGHNSPLHF.

The CDR3 DNA reads as TGCGCCAGCAGCAGAGACAGTTTTAATGAGCAGTTCTTC. Protein sequence: CASSRDSFNEQFF. The V and J genes are TRBV5-1 and TRBJ2-1; weak D call: TRBD1 (5 bases). The germline gives CDR1 SGHRS, CDR2 YFSETQ. Trimming cost V 4 bases and J 7 bases, with 12 bases left between them. This CDR3 is built from 13 residues.